This is a list of T cell receptor beta chains from one sample in a study of molecular identifiers for immune sequencing clone quantification. TCRdb recomputed calls from the PCR reads with MiXCR, one row per CDR3 protein. The data show about 640,000 distinct CDR3 sequences, 20% seen once. The sequenced sample consisted of naive CD8+ T cells from blood, with Jurkat cell RNA spiked in. The receptors originated from a human donor in good health. Some libraries in this study had Jurkat cell RNA spiked in. The CDR3 runs from the conserved cysteine through the conserved F or W. Fields, in order: CDR3 DNA, CDR3 protein, V gene, J gene, clone size, D gene. The D gene is left open where the match is weak. Clone size is shown for a subset of rows, as once, few, many or a class of expanded clone.

TGTGCCAGCAGCAAAGCCCGGAGCTCTGGGGCCAACGTCCTGACTTTC,CASSKARSSGANVLTF,TRBV21-1,TRBJ2-6,many,.
TGCGCCAGCAGCCAAGAATCGTTTCGGGCGGATACGCAGTATTTT,CASSQESFRADTQYF,TRBV4-3,TRBJ2-3,many,.
TGTGCCAGCAGCTTACAGGGGGCGACGGAAGCTTTCTTT,CASSLQGATEAFF,TRBV11-2,TRBJ1-1,many,TRBD1
TGTGCCACAAAACCGGGACAGGGGACAGATACGCAGTATTTT,CATKPGQGTDTQYF,TRBV19,TRBJ2-3,.,TRBD1
TGTGCCAGCAGCTCCGGCGGGACAGCATATTATACGCAGTATTTT,CASSSGGTAYYTQYF,TRBV13,TRBJ2-3,many,.
TGCAGTGCCACGAGGACAGGGGCCACCTGGGGGAATGAAGCTTTCTTT,CSATRTGATWGNEAFF,TRBV20-1,TRBJ1-1,many,TRBD1
TGTGCCAGCAGCGTAGGTTCAGGGATCAATCAGTACAATGAGCAGTTCTTC,CASSVGSGINQYNEQFF,TRBV9,TRBJ2-1,.,.
TGTGCCAGCAGCGTCGCGGTTGCTAGCACAGATACGCAGTATTTT,CASSVAVASTDTQYF,TRBV9,TRBJ2-3,many,.
TGTGCCAGCAGTTTTTACAGGTGGTACGAGCAGTACTTC,CASSFYRWYEQYF,TRBV27,TRBJ2-7,.,.
TGTGCCAGCAGCGTAGGGACCGTGGACACCGGGGAGCTGTTTTTT,CASSVGTVDTGELFF,TRBV9,TRBJ2-2,.,.
TGTGCCAGTAGTTCAACTAGCGGCAGTGAGACCCAGTACTTC,CASSSTSGSETQYF,TRBV19,TRBJ2-5,many,TRBD2
TGTGCCAGCAGCTTCGGCGGGGGAGAGGCCGGGGAGCTGTTTTTT,CASSFGGGEAGELFF,TRBV13,TRBJ2-2,.,TRBD2
TGTGCCAGCACCCCCCTAGGGTACGGGGGTCGGGATGAGCAGTTCTTC,CASTPLGYGGRDEQFF,TRBV6-2/TRBV6-3,TRBJ2-1,many,.
TGCGCCAGCAGCGTTCCGGGACAGGGTTTCGGGGAGCTGTTTTTT,CASSVPGQGFGELFF,TRBV4-3,TRBJ2-2,.,TRBD1
TGTGCCAGCAGTTACCCGCTAGGACCAATAGCGAACACCGGGGAGCTGTTTTTT,CASSYPLGPIANTGELFF,TRBV6-6,TRBJ2-2,many,.
TGTGCCAGCAGTCCCAACTCTGGGGCCAACGTCCTGACTTTC,CASSPNSGANVLTF,TRBV16,TRBJ2-6,many,.
TGTGCCAGCAGTTTATCGGTCACCCGAAGCTCCTACAATGAGCAGGTCTTC,CASSLSVTRSSYNEQVF,TRBV28,TRBJ2-1,.,.
TGTGCCAGTAGCCAGGGGCTACAGCCCCAGCATTTT,CASSQGLQPQHF,TRBV19,TRBJ1-5,few,.
TGTGCCTGGAGTGACCGGGATTTCGGCTACGAGCAGTACTTC,CAWSDRDFGYEQYF,TRBV30,TRBJ2-7,many,.
TGTGCCAGCAGGATTTCTAGCGGGGGTTACAATGAGCAGTTCTTC,CASRISSGGYNEQFF,TRBV6-2/TRBV6-3,TRBJ2-1,.,TRBD2
TGTGCCAGCAGCTCCCCTCAAGACATAGCCTACGAGCAGTACTTC,CASSSPQDIAYEQYF,TRBV25-1,TRBJ2-7,many,.
TGTGCCAGCAGGCCCAGCGGGAGTATCACCGGGGAGCTGTTTTTT,CASRPSGSITGELFF,TRBV7-3,TRBJ2-2,few,TRBD2
TGTGCCAGCACACCCATCCTAGCGGGACAGATCAATGAGCAGTTCTTC,CASTPILAGQINEQFF,TRBV28,TRBJ2-1,.,TRBD2
TGTGCCGGCAGTTTATATCAGGGGAGCTCCTACAATGAGCAGTTCTTC,CAGSLYQGSSYNEQFF,TRBV28,TRBJ2-1,.,.
TGTGCCAGCATGGCCCGTCTGAGGGCGACTAGCACAGATACGCAGTATTTT,CASMARLRATSTDTQYF,TRBV6-2/TRBV6-3,TRBJ2-3,many,.
TGCGCCAGCAGCTTGGAGGGGACTAGAGCCAATGAGCAGTTCTTC,CASSLEGTRANEQFF,TRBV5-1,TRBJ2-1,.,TRBD2
TGTGCCAGCAGCTTGGGGGCGGACGAGCAGTACTTC,CASSLGADEQYF,TRBV5-5,TRBJ2-7,many,.
TGTGCCAGCAGAATAGGGCCGACAAGATATAGCAATCAGCCCCAGCATTTT,CASRIGPTRYSNQPQHF,TRBV28,TRBJ1-5,.,.
TGTGCCAGCAGCTCCATGACAGGGGCTGGAAACACCATATATTTT,CASSSMTGAGNTIYF,TRBV7-2,TRBJ1-3,many,TRBD1
TGTGCCAGCAGCGTAGTCGGGGGTATTGCGGAGACCCAGTACTTC,CASSVVGGIAETQYF,TRBV9,TRBJ2-5,many,.
TGTGCCAGCAGTTTTCAGGGCCTCTTCAATGAGCAGTTCTTC,CASSFQGLFNEQFF,TRBV12-3/TRBV12-4,TRBJ2-1,few,.
TGTGCCAGCAGCTTAGTGGTGCAGGGGGTAGATGAAAAACTGTTTTTT,CASSLVVQGVDEKLFF,TRBV7-6,TRBJ1-4,.,TRBD1
TGTGCCAGCAGCTTAGGGAGGTTCCGGGATAATCAAGAGACCCAGTACTTC,CASSLGRFRDNQETQYF,TRBV7-2,TRBJ2-5,many,.
TGTGCCAGCAGCCCCACAGGGGGAATGAGATATGGCTACACCTTC,CASSPTGGMRYGYTF,TRBV7-9,TRBJ1-2,.,TRBD1
TGTGCCAGCAGCCAGGACAGGGGGCTCGAGCAGTACTTC,CASSQDRGLEQYF,TRBV3-1,TRBJ2-7,many,TRBD1
TGTGCCAGCAGCGAAACTAGCGGACCAAATACATTCACAGATACGCAGTATTTT,CASSETSGPNTFTDTQYF,TRBV5-3,TRBJ2-3,.,TRBD2
TGTGCCAGCAGCCCCACTTCGGCTCGAACCGGGGAGCTGTTTTTT,CASSPTSARTGELFF,TRBV7-6,TRBJ2-2,many,.
TGTGCCAGCAGTCACGGTTTGGGGAATCAAGAGACCCAGTACTTC,CASSHGLGNQETQYF,TRBV6-5,TRBJ2-5,many,.
TGTGCCAGCAGCTTAATGGACACAGCTCCCGACGAGCAGTACTTC,CASSLMDTAPDEQYF,TRBV7-9,TRBJ2-7,few,.
TGCGCCAGCAGCTTGGATAGCGGGAGGGCCTACAATGAGCAGTTCTTC,CASSLDSGRAYNEQFF,TRBV5-1,TRBJ2-1,many,TRBD2
TGCAGCGGGGCGGACAGGGTATTACAAGAGACCCAGTACTTC,CSGADRVLQETQYF,TRBV29-1,TRBJ2-5,many,TRBD1
TGTGCCAGCAGCTTGAAGCGGGGGGGCGCAGAGACCCAGTACTTC,CASSLKRGGAETQYF,TRBV5-6,TRBJ2-5,few,TRBD2
TGCAGTGCTAGAGATCGCCGGGTTGCTAATGGAAAACTGTTTTTT,CSARDRRVANGKLFF,TRBV20-1,TRBJ1-4,few,.
TGTGCCAGCACCATAGCGGGCAAGACGCACGAGCAGTACTTC,CASTIAGKTHEQYF,TRBV7-9,TRBJ2-7,few,TRBD2
TGTGCCTTGGCGGGGGGGGGGACTGAAGCTTTCTTT,CALAGGGTEAFF,TRBV30,TRBJ1-1,.,.